Here is one T cell receptor (beta chain) with its context. What it recognizes is unknown. Germline V gene lookup returns CDR1 SGHDT and CDR2 YYEEEE. Trimming pared 2 bases from V and 4 bases from J, leaving 7 bases between. CDR3 length equals 13 residues. Primers for the PCR totalled 60 Vbeta and 13 Jbeta. Original analysis: Around 76 million unique TCR beta chains, 10 million to 14 million shared, were counted in a later analysis. Clones were sequenced by immunoSEQ multiplex PCR, and TCRdb holds only the in-frame ones, with some missing. Clone size and V and J calls were adopted from that table, with D and trimming inferred from the DNA. The sample has 130,000 or so clones; about 86% are singletons. This sample was taken from a study of cytomegalovirus exposure and HLA in healthy donors. Study outcomes and limitations: Most TCR sequences were seen very rarely across donors, but some public TCRs occurred in many. TCR beta V segments were, for the most part, productive about 87% or about 30% of the time in an earlier analysis. Association of a missense DCLRE1C variant with TCR beta V- and J-gene trimming was reported in a later analysis.

The specimen sequenced was PBMCs. V is TRBV5-6 and J is TRBJ2-1; weak D call: TRBD1 (6 bases). The source is a woman aged 25-40 years in good health and CMV-seronegative. The CDR3 region is CASSFGQYNEQFF. CDR3 in DNA: TGTGCCAGCAGCTTCGGACAGTACAATGAGCAGTTCTTC.